This note documents a single TCR beta chain sequence. The antigen remains unidentified. The data derive from a study of T cell responses to AZD1222 COVID-19 vaccine. Findings and limits, study-wide: Dominant at 160-218 and 743-854, vaccine-associated CD4 TCRs also spanned spike. Of spike-specific TCRs, nearly half reportedly target regions left unmutated in variants.

CDR3 length equals 15 residues. V gave up 5 bases and J gave up 0 bases, with 11 bases separating them. Germline V CDR1 and CDR2: MGHDK, SYGVNS. The protocol was immunoSEQ multiplex PCR, while the TCRdb copy is restricted to in-frame clones and leaves out a portion. The sample holds some 120,000 clones, about 88% seen once. The specimen comprised peripheral blood, sampled on day 0 of AZD1222 vaccination. The TCR was taken from an adult in good health. The chain is built from TRBV25-1 and TRBJ2-1, with no clear D. Here the CDR3 DNA reads TGTGCCAGCAGTCCCCCATTGAGCTCCTACAATGAGCAGTTCTTC. Encoded protein: CASSPPLSSYNEQFF.